Listed here are 9 T cell receptor beta chains from one sample, sequenced in a study of Graves' ophthalmopathy and Graves' hyperthyroidism. CDR3 regions of TCR beta were amplified from RNA transcripts. HTBI primers were used in a first-round RT-PCR, which preceded a second-round multiplex PCR. TCRdb reprocessed the multiplex PCR reads with MiXCR, giving one entry per CDR3 protein. Of roughly 230,000 distinct CDR3 sequences listed, about 22% are singletons. The sequenced sample was peripheral blood. These receptors were collected from a woman aged 45-59 years with Graves' ophthalmopathy.

This chain uses TRBV27 with TRBJ2-7; 7 positions match TRBD1. The CDR3 loop spans 15 amino acids. After removal of 6 bases from V and 3 bases from J, the junction contained 11 bases not matched to a gene. From germline, CDR1 is MNHEY and CDR2 SMNVEV (reference sequence). The CDR3 region has the DNA TGTGCCAGCAGCCCAATTAGGGGGCCACTCTACGAGCAGTACTTC. Amino acid sequence: CASSPIRGPLYEQYF.

This clonotype was picked up a small number of times. This sequence may be a read error, since a much larger clone differs from it by one base. The chain couples TRBV6-1 to TRBJ1-5; a possible D gene is TRBD1 (6 bases). Germline lookup yields CDR1 MNHNS and CDR2 SASEGT. V lost 5 bases and J 2 bases, leaving 10 bases between the germline ends. This CDR3 comprises 14 residues. CDR3 coding DNA: TGTGCCAGCAGTCGACAGGATGGCAATCAGCCCCAGCATTTT. It translates to CASSRQDGNQPQHF.

This chain links TRBV19 with TRBJ1-1, with 8 bases lining up with TRBD1. Trimming cost V 5 bases and J 3 bases; bases outside gene matches: 8. The CDR3 covers 15 residues. The germline V gene has CDR1 LNHDA and CDR2 SQIVND (reference sequence). Here the CDR3 reads CASSPSNRGDTEAFF. The CDR3 nucleotides are TGTGCCAGTAGTCCCTCGAACAGGGGGGACACTGAAGCTTTCTTT.

The genes are TRBV28 and TRBJ2-7, with a weak D call TRBD1 (6 bases). CDR3 length equals 15 residues. V lost 2 bases and J lost 6, with 17 bases in between. Germline CDR1 and CDR2: MDHEN and SYDVKM. As DNA, the CDR3 is TGTGCCAGCAGTTTAAACAGGGACGCGGCCTTCGAGCAGTACTTC. This translates into CASSLNRDAAFEQYF.

This clonotype was observed many times. The rearrangement joins TRBV12-3 or TRBV12-4 to TRBJ2-3, with D uncertain. Trimming cost V 10 bases and J 2 bases, with 13 bases left between them. This CDR3 spans 13 amino acids. The CDR3, as DNA: TGTGCCACCTCGGGTCAAACCACAGATACGCAGTATTTT. Encoded protein: CATSGQTTDTQYF.

This CDR3 reads CASSQWKDSTRYPGQPQHF. CDR3 nucleotides: TGTGCCAGCAGTCAATGGAAAGACTCTACGCGTTATCCCGGGCAGCCCCAGCATTTT. This chain connects TRBV6-1 to TRBJ1-5; D gene uncertain. Trimming cost V 5 bases and J 7 bases, with 30 bases left between them. The CDR3 contains 19 residues. Germline assignment: CDR1 MNHNS and CDR2 SASEGT.

The CDR3: CASSYDGRGTGETQYF. The CDR3 nucleotides are TGTGCCAGCAGTTACGACGGGAGGGGGACCGGGGAGACCCAGTACTTC. This chain connects TRBV6-5 to TRBJ2-5, with TRBD2 identical over 8 bases. The germline V gene encodes CDR1 MNHEY and CDR2 SVGAGI. The CDR3 extends over 16 amino acids. V was clipped by 2 bases and J by 5 bases; unmatched bases: 10.

There are many counts of this clonotype. V gene TRBV12-3 or TRBV12-4 combines with J gene TRBJ1-1; maybe TRBD1 (6 bases). This CDR3 has 13 amino acids. V was cut by 2 bases and J by 5 bases, with 9 bases left in between. The CDR3, as DNA: TGTGCCAGCAGTTTATTAGGGGGTACTGAAGCTTTCTTT. Its translation: CASSLLGGTEAFF.

This clonotype was seen ten or more times. The genes are TRBV20-1 and TRBJ1-5; D uncertain. This CDR3 is built from 15 residues. CDR1 and CDR2 (germline): DFQATT, SNEGSKA (reference sequence). V lost 0 bases to trimming and J lost 1 base, with 10 bases between them. CDR3 residues: CSARDIGASNQPQHF. The CDR3 DNA reads as TGCAGTGCTAGAGATATTGGTGCAAGCAATCAGCCCCAGCATTTT.